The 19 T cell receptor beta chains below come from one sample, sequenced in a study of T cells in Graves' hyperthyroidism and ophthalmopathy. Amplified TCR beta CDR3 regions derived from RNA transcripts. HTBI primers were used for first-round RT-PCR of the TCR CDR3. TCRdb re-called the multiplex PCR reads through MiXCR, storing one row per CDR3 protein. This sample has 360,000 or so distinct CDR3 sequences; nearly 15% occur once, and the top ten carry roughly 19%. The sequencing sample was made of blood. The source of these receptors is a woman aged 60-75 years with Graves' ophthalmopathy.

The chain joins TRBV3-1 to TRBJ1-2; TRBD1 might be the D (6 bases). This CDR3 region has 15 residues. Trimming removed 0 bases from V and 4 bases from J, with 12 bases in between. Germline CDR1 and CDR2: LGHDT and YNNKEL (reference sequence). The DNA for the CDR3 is TGTGCCAGCAGCCAAGATTCAGGGGTTCGCTATGGCTACACCTTC. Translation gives CASSQDSGVRYGYTF.

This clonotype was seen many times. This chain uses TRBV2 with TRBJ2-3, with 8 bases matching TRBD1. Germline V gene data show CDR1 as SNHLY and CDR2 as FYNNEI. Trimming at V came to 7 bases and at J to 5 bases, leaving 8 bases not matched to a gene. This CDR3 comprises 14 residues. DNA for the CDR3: TGTGCCAGCACCAGAGACAGGGGCCAAGATACGCAGTATTTT. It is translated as CASTRDRGQDTQYF.

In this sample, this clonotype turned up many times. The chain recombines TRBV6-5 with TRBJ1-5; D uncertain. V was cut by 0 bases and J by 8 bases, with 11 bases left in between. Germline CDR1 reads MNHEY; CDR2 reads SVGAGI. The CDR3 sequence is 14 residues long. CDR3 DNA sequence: TGTGCCAGCAGTTACTCGATTTCTAATGAGCCCCAGCATTTT. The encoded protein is CASSYSISNEPQHF.

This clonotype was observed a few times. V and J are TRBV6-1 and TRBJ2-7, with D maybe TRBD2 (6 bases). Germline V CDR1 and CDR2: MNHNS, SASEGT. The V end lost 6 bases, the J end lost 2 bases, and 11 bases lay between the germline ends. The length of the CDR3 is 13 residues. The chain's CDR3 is CASRAPGAYEQYF. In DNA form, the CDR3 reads TGTGCCAGCAGGGCGCCGGGGGCCTACGAGCAGTACTTC.

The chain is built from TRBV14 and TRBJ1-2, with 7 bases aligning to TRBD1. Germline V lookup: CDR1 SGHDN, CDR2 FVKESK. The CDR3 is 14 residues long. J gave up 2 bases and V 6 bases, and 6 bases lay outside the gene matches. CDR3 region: CASSRQGLNYGYTF. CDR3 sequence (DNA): TGTGCCAGCAGTCGACAGGGCTTAAACTATGGCTACACCTTC.

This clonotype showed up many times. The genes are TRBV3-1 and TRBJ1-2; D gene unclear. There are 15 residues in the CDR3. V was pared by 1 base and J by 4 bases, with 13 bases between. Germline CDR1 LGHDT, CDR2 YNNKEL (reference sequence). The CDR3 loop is CASSQGKGFAYGYTF. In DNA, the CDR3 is TGTGCCAGCAGCCAAGGGAAGGGTTTCGCCTATGGCTACACCTTC.

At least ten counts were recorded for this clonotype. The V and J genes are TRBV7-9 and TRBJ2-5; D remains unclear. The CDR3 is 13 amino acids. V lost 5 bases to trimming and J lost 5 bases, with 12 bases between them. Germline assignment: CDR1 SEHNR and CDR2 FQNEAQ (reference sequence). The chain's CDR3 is CASSPTVGETQYF. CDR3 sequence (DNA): TGTGCCAGCAGCCCAACGGTTGGTGAGACCCAGTACTTC.

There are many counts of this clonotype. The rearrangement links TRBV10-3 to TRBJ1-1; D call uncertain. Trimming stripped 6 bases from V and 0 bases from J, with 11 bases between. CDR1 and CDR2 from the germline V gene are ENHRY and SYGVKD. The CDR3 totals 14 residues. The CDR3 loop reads CAIRDGKMNTEAFF. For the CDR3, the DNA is TGTGCCATCAGAGACGGGAAAATGAACACTGAAGCTTTCTTT.

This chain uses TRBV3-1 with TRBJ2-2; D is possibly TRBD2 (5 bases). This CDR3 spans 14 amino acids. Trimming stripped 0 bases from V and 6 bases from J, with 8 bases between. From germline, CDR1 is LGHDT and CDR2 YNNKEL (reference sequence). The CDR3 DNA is TGTGCCAGCAGCCAAGATCTCGGGGCCGGGGAGCTGTTTTTT. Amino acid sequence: CASSQDLGAGELFF.

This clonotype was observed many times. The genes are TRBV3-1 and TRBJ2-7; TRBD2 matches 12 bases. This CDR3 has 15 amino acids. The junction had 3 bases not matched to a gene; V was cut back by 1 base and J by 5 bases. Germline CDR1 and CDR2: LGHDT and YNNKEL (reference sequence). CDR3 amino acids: CASSQASGRGDEQYF. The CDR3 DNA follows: TGTGCCAGCAGCCAAGCTAGCGGGAGGGGCGACGAGCAGTACTTC.

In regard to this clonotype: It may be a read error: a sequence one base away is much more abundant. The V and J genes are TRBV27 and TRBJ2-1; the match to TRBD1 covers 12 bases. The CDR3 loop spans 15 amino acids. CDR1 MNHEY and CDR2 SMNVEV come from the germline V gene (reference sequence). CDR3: CASSYRDRGHNGQFF. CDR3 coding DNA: TGTGCCAGCAGCTACCGGGACAGGGGGCACAATGGGCAGTTCTTC.

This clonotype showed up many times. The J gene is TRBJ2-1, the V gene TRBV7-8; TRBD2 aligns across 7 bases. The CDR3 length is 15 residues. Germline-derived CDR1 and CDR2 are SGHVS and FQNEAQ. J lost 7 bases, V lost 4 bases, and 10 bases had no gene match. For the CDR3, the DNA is TGTGCCAGCAGCTGGGTAAACAGCGGGAAGAATGAGCAGTTCTTC. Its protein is CASSWVNSGKNEQFF.

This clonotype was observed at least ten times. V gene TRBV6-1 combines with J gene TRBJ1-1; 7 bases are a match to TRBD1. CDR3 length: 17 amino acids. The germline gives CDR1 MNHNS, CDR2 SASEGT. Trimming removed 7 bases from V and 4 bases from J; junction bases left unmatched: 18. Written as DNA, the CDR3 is TGTGCCAGCATCAACGGGGTGGGCAGGGGGTCTGGCACTGAAGCTTTCTTT. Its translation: CASINGVGRGSGTEAFF.

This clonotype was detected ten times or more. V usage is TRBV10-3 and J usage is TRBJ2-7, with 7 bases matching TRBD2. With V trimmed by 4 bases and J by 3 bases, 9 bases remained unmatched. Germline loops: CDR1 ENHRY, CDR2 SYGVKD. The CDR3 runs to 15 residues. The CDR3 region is CAISGGSGTNYEQYF. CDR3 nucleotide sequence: TGTGCCATCAGTGGGGGGTCAGGGACTAACTACGAGCAGTACTTC.

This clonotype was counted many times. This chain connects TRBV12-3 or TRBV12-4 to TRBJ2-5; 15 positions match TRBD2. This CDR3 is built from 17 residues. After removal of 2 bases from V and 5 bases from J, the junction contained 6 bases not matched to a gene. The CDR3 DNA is TGTGCCAGCAGTTTACCGGGACTAGCGGGAGGAGGGGAGACCCAGTACTTC. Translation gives CASSLPGLAGGGETQYF.

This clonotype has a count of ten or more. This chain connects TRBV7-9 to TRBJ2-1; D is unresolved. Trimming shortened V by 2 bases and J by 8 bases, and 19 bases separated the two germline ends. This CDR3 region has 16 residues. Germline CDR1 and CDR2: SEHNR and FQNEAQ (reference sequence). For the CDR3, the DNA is TGTGCCAGCAGCTTACGAATCTTGGGTAGTCCGGATGAGCAGTTCTTC. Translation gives CASSLRILGSPDEQFF. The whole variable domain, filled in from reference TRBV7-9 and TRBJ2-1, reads DTGVSQNPRHKITKRGQNVTFRCDPISEHNRLYWYRQTLGQGPEFLTYFQNEAQLEKSRLLSDRFSAERPKGSFSTLEIQRTEQGDSAMYLCASSLRILGSPDEQFFGPGTRLTVL.

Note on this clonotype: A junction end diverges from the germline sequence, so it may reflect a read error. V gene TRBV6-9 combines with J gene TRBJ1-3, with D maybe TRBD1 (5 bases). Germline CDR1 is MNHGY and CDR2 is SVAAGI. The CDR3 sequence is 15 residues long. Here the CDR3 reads CASRADGYSGNTIYF. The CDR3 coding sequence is TGCGCCAGCAGGGCCGACGGATACTCTGGAAACACCATATATTTT.

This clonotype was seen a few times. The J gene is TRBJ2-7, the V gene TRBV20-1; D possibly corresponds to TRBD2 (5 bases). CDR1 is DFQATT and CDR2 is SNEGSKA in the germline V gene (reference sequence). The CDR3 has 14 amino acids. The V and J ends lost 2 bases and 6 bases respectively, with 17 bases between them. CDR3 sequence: CSARRGILGSEQYF. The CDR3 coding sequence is TGCAGTGCTAGACGGGGTATATTGGGGAGCGAGCAGTACTTC.

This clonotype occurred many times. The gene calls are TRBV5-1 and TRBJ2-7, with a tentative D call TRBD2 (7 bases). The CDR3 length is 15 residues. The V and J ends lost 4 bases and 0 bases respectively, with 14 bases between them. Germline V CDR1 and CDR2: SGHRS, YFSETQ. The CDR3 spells CASSRSAGASYEQYF. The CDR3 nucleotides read TGCGCCAGCAGCCGGTCGGCGGGGGCCTCCTACGAGCAGTACTTC.